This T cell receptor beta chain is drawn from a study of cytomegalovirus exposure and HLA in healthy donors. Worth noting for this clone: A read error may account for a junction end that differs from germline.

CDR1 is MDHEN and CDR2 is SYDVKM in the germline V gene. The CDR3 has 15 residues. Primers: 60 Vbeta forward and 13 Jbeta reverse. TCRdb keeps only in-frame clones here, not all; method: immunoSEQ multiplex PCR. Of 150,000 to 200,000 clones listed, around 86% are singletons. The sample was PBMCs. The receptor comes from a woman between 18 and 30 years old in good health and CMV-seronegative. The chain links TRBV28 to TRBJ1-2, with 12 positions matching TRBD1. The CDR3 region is CASSFFHGTGGSGAF. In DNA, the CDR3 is TGTGCCAGCAGTTTTTTTCACGGGACAGGGGGCTCCGGCGCCTTC.